The clone carrying this T cell receptor (delta chain) has more than one count but fewer than ten. With a much larger clone just one base away, this may be a read error. TCRdb fed the RT-PCR reads to CATT. Among 230 or so delta-chain clones listed, around 6% were seen once. The sample comes from a study of gamma-delta T cells after stem cell transplantation. This TCR came from a human donor. It is not recorded whose cells these are; they may come from a transplant donor. Sequenced material: gamma-delta T cells.

The CDR3 sequence is CALGDHPFSSLGDTHTDKLTF. The CDR3 DNA reads TGTGCTCTTGGGGATCACCCCTTTTCGTCACTGGGGGATACGCACACCGATAAACTCACCTTT. The J gene is TRDJ1, the V gene TRDV1; the match to TRDD3 covers 13 bases. From germline, CDR1 is TSWWSYY and CDR2 QGS. The CDR3 is made up of 21 amino acids.